The source of this TCR beta chain is a study of PD-L1 blockade in urothelial cancer. Overall study context: About 85% of the 29 patients were men whose urothelial cancer was bladder-origin. Broader study findings: In blood sampled pretreatment, TCR clonality below the median predicted better survival.

The CDR3 contains 14 residues. CDR1 is LGHNA, CDR2 YNFKEQ, per germline. V was cut by 5 bases and J by 5 bases, with 13 bases left in between. Locally advanced or metastatic urothelial carcinoma was diagnosed in the patients. Points on this clone: Its antigen is undetermined.

Produced via immunoSEQ multiplex PCR; TCRdb's table is partial and in-frame only. The sample has just over 50,000 clones, 86% seen once. The source is a man in his 60s with urothelial cancer. The chain links TRBV4-2 to TRBJ1-5; no clear D. This sample comprised PBMCs, obtained around atezolizumab (anti-PD-L1) treatment. CDR3 region: CASSSVGMDQPQHF. CDR3 DNA: TGTGCCAGCAGCTCTGTCGGGATGGATCAGCCCCAGCATTTT.